This is a list of T cell receptor beta chains from one sample in a study of cytomegalovirus exposure and HLA in healthy donors. Using immunoSEQ multiplex PCR, the repertoire was profiled, and TCRdb retains in-frame clones only, with some absent. The data contain 200,000 or so clones, roughly 84% of them seen just once; the ten biggest clones take up 1.5% to 2%. The sample consisted of PBMCs. These receptors were obtained from a man aged 50 to 60 in good health and CMV-seronegative. Each CDR3 is given with its conserved first and last residue. D genes are given only for firm matches. A row's size may be missing; if present it is once, few, many or a size class.

V gene	D gene	J gene	clone size	CDR3 protein	CDR3 DNA
TRBV18	TRBD1	TRBJ2-7	NA	CASSPLQGDTYEQYF	TGTGCCAGCTCACCACTACAGGGGGACACCTACGAGCAGTACTTC
TRBV28	NA	TRBJ1-1	NA	CASCPRRPGTEAFF	TGTGCCAGTTGCCCTCGTAGACCGGGGACTGAAGCTTTCTTT
TRBV7-9	NA	TRBJ1-1	NA	CASSLQGLNTEAFF	TGTGCCAGCAGCCTTCAGGGATTGAACACTGAAGCTTTCTTT
TRBV7-2	TRBD1	TRBJ2-4	NA	CASSLGTQGAGGQYF	TGTGCCAGCAGCTTAGGGACGCAGGGGGCCGGAGGTCAGTACTTC
TRBV7-7	TRBD1	TRBJ2-5	NA	CASSYFPGQGQETQYF	TGTGCCAGCAGTTACTTCCCTGGACAGGGCCAAGAGACCCAGTACTTC
TRBV5-4	TRBD2	TRBJ2-3	NA	CASRAGTSPFPDTQYF	TGTGCCAGCAGGGCCGGGACTAGCCCTTTCCCAGATACGCAGTATTTT
TRBV19	NA	TRBJ1-2	NA	CASSTTGTYGYTF	TGTGCCAGTAGTACGACCGGGACTTATGGCTACACCTTC
TRBV6-4	NA	TRBJ2-1	NA	CASSGGQGSYNEQFF	TGTGCCAGCAGTGGAGGACAAGGTTCCTACAATGAGCAGTTCTTC
TRBV4-1	TRBD1	TRBJ1-5	NA	CASSQDDRGPWQPQHF	TGCGCCAGCAGCCAGGACGACAGGGGCCCATGGCAGCCCCAGCATTTT
TRBV28	NA	TRBJ1-1	NA	CASSLGGGPFTF	TGTGCCAGCAGTTTAGGGGGGGGACCGTTTACTTTT
TRBV9	NA	TRBJ1-1	once	CASSVTAGRKNTEAFF	TGTGCCAGCAGCGTAACGGCGGGACGTAAGAACACTGAAGCTTTCTTT
TRBV5-1	TRBD2	TRBJ2-7	NA	CASSPLGGNSYEQYF	TGCGCCAGCAGCCCTCTCGGGGGGAACTCCTACGAGCAGTACTTC
TRBV9	TRBD2	TRBJ2-7	once	CASSSGLAGGPSYEQYF	TGTGCCAGCAGCTCCGGACTAGCGGGAGGGCCCTCCTACGAGCAGTACTTC
TRBV11-2	NA	TRBJ2-1	NA	CASSSPRGGGAYNEQFF	TGTGCCAGCAGCTCCCCGAGAGGGGGAGGGGCCTACAATGAGCAGTTCTTC
TRBV15	TRBD1	TRBJ2-1	few	CATSRSRPGQVSYNEQFF	TGTGCCACCAGCAGATCCCGCCCGGGACAGGTCTCCTACAATGAGCAGTTCTTC
TRBV27	NA	TRBJ1-3	once	CASSFRAGNTIYF	TGTGCCAGCAGTTTCAGGGCAGGAAACACCATATATTTT
TRBV30	NA	TRBJ1-2	once	CAWSTPRGYTF	TGTGCCTGGAGTACCCCTAGGGGCTACACCTTC
TRBV4-1	NA	TRBJ2-2	NA	CASSQAGHPNTGELFF	TGCGCCAGCAGCCAAGCGGGACACCCGAACACCGGGGAGCTGTTTTTT
TRBV19	TRBD1	TRBJ2-5	few	CATAPYRGVQETQYF	TGTGCCACCGCGCCGTACAGGGGAGTCCAAGAGACCCAGTACTTC
TRBV28	TRBD1	TRBJ1-2	NA	CATIMIRDRGGGYTF	TGTGCCACCATAATGATCCGGGACAGGGGGGGAGGCTACACCTTC
TRBV27	NA	TRBJ2-1	NA	CASRDFAGGEQFF	TGTGCCAGCCGGGACTTCGCTGGGGGTGAGCAGTTCTTC
TRBV28	TRBD2	TRBJ2-7	NA	CASSSGLATYEQYF	TGTGCCAGCAGCTCGGGACTAGCCACCTACGAGCAGTACTTC
TRBV6-6	NA	TRBJ1-2	NA	CASTPSRGNYGYTF	TGTGCCAGCACCCCATCACGGGGGAACTATGGCTACACCTTC
TRBV18	NA	TRBJ2-1	NA	CASSLRGGEQFF	TGTGCCAGCTCACTTAGAGGCGGTGAGCAGTTCTTC
TRBV29-1	TRBD1	TRBJ1-1	NA	CSVAGTGSTSDAFF	TGCAGCGTTGCTGGGACAGGCTCCACAAGTGATGCTTTCTTT
TRBV28	TRBD1	TRBJ2-3	NA	CASSLLGTGTDTQYF	TGTGCCAGCAGTTTATTGGGGACAGGGACAGATACGCAGTATTTT
TRBV6-9	NA	TRBJ2-3	NA	CASSRLPTQYF	TGTGCCAGCAGCCGACTCCCTACGCAGTATTTT